The rows below give T cell receptor beta chains drawn from one sample of a study of blood T cell repertoires in COVID-19. TCRdb keeps only in-frame clones here, not all; method: immunoSEQ multiplex PCR. The top ten hold about 1.5% of the sample, which has 150,000 to 200,000 clones, approximately 80% seen once. The specimen was peripheral blood. The receptors were gathered from a human donor in a cohort sampled during active COVID-19. The conserved cysteine and the conserved F or W are not part of the CDR3 here. Each record gives: D gene, V gene, clone size, J gene, CDR3 protein. A D gene is named only where the DNA matches it firmly. Clone size is stated in some rows and not others, as once, few, many or a class when expanded.

>TRBD1|TRBV3-1/TRBV3-2|few|TRBJ1-5
ASSPTGGTQPQH
>TRBD1|TRBV5-1|-|TRBJ2-2
ASSNGQANTGELF
>-|TRBV7-6|-|TRBJ1-5
ASSLVAGDNQPQH
>TRBD1|TRBV6-5|-|TRBJ2-2
ASRPTGMDTGELF
>-|TRBV5-1|once|TRBJ2-5
ASSLAGGWETQY
>TRBD1|TRBV29-1|once|TRBJ1-5
SVAGQGGQPQH
>-|TRBV4-3|-|TRBJ1-2
ASSQGSAEGKYGYT
>TRBD1|TRBV19|-|TRBJ2-7
ASSPWDSSTYEQY
>-|TRBV4-3|-|TRBJ1-2
ASSQDWGPGYGYT
>-|TRBV6-5|-|TRBJ1-6
ASRPEANNSPLH
>-|TRBV9|-|TRBJ2-5
ASSVRLVEGETQY
>TRBD2|TRBV4-1|-|TRBJ2-5
ASSQEPSGGQETQY
>-|TRBV11-1|few|TRBJ2-6
ASSPRGGTGANVLT
>-|TRBV5-1|-|TRBJ1-1
ASSQGLLNTEAF
>-|TRBV9|once|TRBJ1-2
ASTGGLSWGYT
>-|TRBV4-1|-|TRBJ2-1
ASRSQGEQF
>-|TRBV6-6|-|TRBJ1-3
ASSYSTGLTGNTIY
>TRBD1|TRBV11-1|-|TRBJ2-7
ASSPRDRLVYEQY
>-|TRBV15|-|TRBJ1-1
ATSPRTMTMNTEAF
>TRBD1|TRBV6-6|-|TRBJ1-6
ASSFPTGGARSPLH
>-|TRBV10-3|few|TRBJ2-3
AIALGGSSNTDTQY
>TRBD1|TRBV28|-|TRBJ2-3
ASSFLRDRGTDTQY
>-|TRBV5-6|-|TRBJ2-7
ASSLAGAGRSGEQY
>TRBD2|TRBV18|-|TRBJ2-3
ASSPRTSGGADTQY
>TRBD2|TRBV19|few|TRBJ2-7
ASSMGLAGDDEQY
>-|TRBV10-1|-|TRBJ2-2
ASREGANTGELF
>-|TRBV6-5|-|TRBJ1-2
AITVQGWTNYGYT
>TRBD2|TRBV27|-|TRBJ2-2
ASRFTGGNTGELF
>TRBD1|TRBV19|-|TRBJ2-2
ASSAGTGRTGELF
>-|TRBV7-9|once|TRBJ2-7
ASSGQVNYEQY
>-|TRBV7-8|-|TRBJ1-2
ASTSGAIYGYT
>-|TRBV4-2|-|TRBJ2-7
ASSQDRGSYEQY
>-|TRBV9|-|TRBJ2-5
ASSVASQETQY
>-|TRBV11-2|-|TRBJ2-1
ASSLVTSSEQF
>TRBD1|TRBV3-1/TRBV3-2|-|TRBJ1-2
ASSQESQGLVRGYT
>-|TRBV19|few|TRBJ1-2
ASSIAQGLGYT
>TRBD1|TRBV11-2|-|TRBJ2-7
ASSLVGTGGYEQY
>TRBD2|TRBV11-2|few|TRBJ2-7
ASSSLRLAKDEQY
>-|TRBV4-3|-|TRBJ2-1
ASSQDGTGPYNEQF
>-|TRBV6-6|-|TRBJ1-2
ASRPTGSDGYT
>-|TRBV7-2|-|TRBJ1-4
ASSFQTGEEKLF
>-|TRBV28|-|TRBJ1-3
ASTGGVNTIY
>TRBD1|TRBV6-1|-|TRBJ2-7
ASSGPPWDRSSYEQY
>-|TRBV19|-|TRBJ2-1
ASSISAGYNEQF
>-|TRBV19|-|TRBJ2-7
ASSPGTPSYEQY
>TRBD2|TRBV3-1/TRBV3-2|-|TRBJ2-7
ASSQAGAGGREQY
>TRBD1|TRBV5-4|-|TRBJ1-5
ASSPGQGANQPQH
>TRBD1|TRBV4-2|few|TRBJ1-5
ASSRQGTNQPQH